Listed here is a single T cell receptor beta chain. This sample includes further DNA sequences coding for the same CDR3. These data come from a study of blood T cell repertoires in COVID-19. Study overall: PBMCs, B-cell-depleted T cells, or T cells were the source of the cDNA or gDNA that made up the material.

Clones were sequenced by immunoSEQ multiplex PCR, and TCRdb holds only the in-frame ones, with some missing. Here the sample spans 37,000 or so clones, just under 85% being singletons. Germline V gene data show CDR1 as SGHNT and CDR2 as YYREEE (reference sequence). V lost 5 bases and J lost 8, with 16 bases in between. The CDR3 contains 13 residues. V usage is TRBV5-4 and J usage is TRBJ1-2; D not resolved. Input material: peripheral blood. The source is a human donor in a cohort sampled during active COVID-19. The CDR3 loop reads CASRAPTIPGYTF. For the CDR3, the DNA is TGTGCCAGCAGAGCCCCCACTATCCCCGGCTACACCTTC.